Each of the 23 T cell receptor beta chains below was sequenced from the same sample in a study of human T cells and chemical hapten exposure. Time point reported: pre-sensitization, week 0. The sample's treatment: therapeutic diphenylcyclopropenone sensitization with weekly scalp DPC. TCRdb fed the RACE reads into MiXCR, producing one record per CDR3 protein. This table has 80,000 to 100,000 distinct CDR3 sequences, 8% to 10% appearing once. The sequences come from whole blood, collected in connection with sensitization to the hapten diphenylcyclopropenone (DPC). These receptor sequences come from a woman in her forties with alopecia areata. Some clones in this sample may be carry-over from other donors' samples.

The rearrangement joins TRBV30 to TRBJ2-1; D call uncertain. The ends were cut back, 0 bases at V and 5 bases at J, with 14 bases in the middle. This CDR3 is built from 15 residues. Germline V CDR1 and CDR2: GTSNPN, SVGIG (reference sequence). The CDR3 loop is CAWSVPRDWDNEQFF. The DNA of the CDR3 is TGTGCCTGGAGTGTACCAAGGGATTGGGACAATGAGCAGTTCTTC.

The genes are TRBV12-3 or TRBV12-4 and TRBJ1-5; tentative D call: TRBD1 (6 bases). V lost 6 bases and J 0 bases, leaving 15 bases between the germline ends. The CDR3 extends over 16 amino acids. As DNA, the CDR3 is TGTGCCAGCAGCGACGGGGGGGCATATAGCAATCAGCCCCAGCATTTT. Residues: CASSDGGAYSNQPQHF.

This clonotype was detected many times. For the CDR3, the DNA is TGTGCCAGCTCACCAACTAGACAAGAGACCCAGTACTTC. Its protein is CASSPTRQETQYF. V is TRBV18 and J is TRBJ2-5, with D possibly matching TRBD2 (5 bases). Deletions cut 2 bases from V and 2 bases from J, with 6 bases between. The CDR3 runs to 13 residues. Germline lookup yields CDR1 KGHSH and CDR2 LQKENI.

In its sample, this clonotype was seen many times. DNA for the CDR3: TGCAGTGCTATCTCCGCCAGACAAACCTCTGGAAACACCATATATTTT. Translated: CSAISARQTSGNTIYF. This rearrangement joins TRBV20-1 to TRBJ1-3; D not certain. From germline, CDR1 is DFQATT and CDR2 SNEGSKA (reference sequence). The CDR3 length is 16 residues. V was trimmed by 4 bases and J by 0 bases, leaving 16 bases between them.

This clonotype has ten or more counts. The V call is TRBV6-4, the J call TRBJ2-3; D is perhaps TRBD1 (6 bases). Per germline, CDR1 MRHNA and CDR2 SNTAGT. V shed 0 bases and J shed 1 base, with 11 bases lying between them. The CDR3 is made up of 16 amino acids. CDR3 sequence: CASSDSDRFGTDTQYF. For the CDR3, the DNA is TGTGCCAGCAGTGACTCCGACAGGTTCGGCACAGATACGCAGTATTTT.

As concerns this clonotype: One end of the junction varies from germline; a read error may be responsible. V is TRBV18 and J is TRBJ2-1, with D perhaps TRBD1 or TRBD2 (5 bases each). The CDR3 runs 17 residues. Germline V gives CDR1 KGHSH, CDR2 LQKENI. This CDR3 reads CASTPQLGADSYNEQFF. The DNA of the CDR3 is TGTGCCAGCACACCCCAGCTCGGGGCGGACTCCTACAATGAGCAGTTCTTC. The entire variable domain, with the rest obtained from reference TRBV18 and TRBJ2-1, is as follows: NAGVMQNPRHLVRRRGQEARLRCSPMKGHSHVYWYRQLPEEGLKFMVYLQKENIIDESGMPKERFSAEFPKEGPSILRIQQVVRGDSAAYFCASTPQLGADSYNEQFFGPGTRLTVL.

This clonotype was found a few times. The J gene is TRBJ1-4, the V gene TRBV18; no firm D call. With 5 bases removed from V and 5 bases from J, the gap between germline ends came to 15 bases. The length of the CDR3 is 15 residues. In germline, CDR1 is KGHSH, CDR2 LQKENI. Written as DNA, the CDR3 is TGTGCCAGCTCAGCGATCTCCCGAGCAAATGAAAAACTGTTTTTT. Its protein product is CASSAISRANEKLFF. Variable domain in full (rest from reference TRBV18 and TRBJ1-4): NAGVMQNPRHLVRRRGQEARLRCSPMKGHSHVYWYRQLPEEGLKFMVYLQKENIIDESGMPKERFSAEFPKEGPSILRIQQVVRGDSAAYFCASSAISRANEKLFFGSGTQLSVL.

The chain couples TRBV4-3 to TRBJ2-2; no clear D gene. V lost 4 bases and J lost 7, with 10 bases in between. This CDR3 spans 13 amino acids. Germline loops: CDR1 LGHNA, CDR2 YSLEER. The CDR3 protein is CASSPRLGGELFF. DNA for the CDR3: TGCGCCAGCAGCCCCCGGCTAGGCGGGGAGCTGTTTTTT.

The sample holds many counts of this clonotype. The chain links TRBV5-5 to TRBJ2-7; possible D gene TRBD1, 6 bases. The germline CDR1 and CDR2 sequences are SGHKS and YYEKEE (reference sequence). V lost 4 bases and J 4 bases, leaving 9 bases between the germline ends. The CDR3 totals 12 residues. The CDR3 DNA reads as TGTGCCAGCAGCCGGGACATTTACGAGCAGTACTTC. It yields the protein CASSRDIYEQYF.

This clonotype was seen more than once but under ten times. J is TRBJ2-2 and V is TRBV5-1; either TRBD1 or TRBD2 may fit D (6 bases each). The V gene lost 4 bases and the J gene lost 5 bases, with 15 bases spanning the gap. CDR1 is SGHRS and CDR2 is YFSETQ in the germline V gene. This CDR3 is 15 amino acids long. In DNA form, the CDR3 reads TGCGCCAGCAGCCTGAGAGGGGGGCCGACCGGGGAGCTGTTTTTT. Protein sequence: CASSLRGGPTGELFF. Using reference TRBV5-1 and TRBJ2-2 for the parts outside the CDR3, the full variable domain is KAGVTQTPRYLIKTRGQQVTLSCSPISGHRSVSWYQQTPGQGLQFLFEYFSETQRNKGNFPGRFSGRQFSNSRSEMNVSTLELGDSALYLCASSLRGGPTGELFFGEGSRLTVL.

In this sample, this clonotype turned up many times. This chain joins TRBV7-2 and TRBJ2-4; 10 nucleotides line up with TRBD2. The CDR3 covers 15 residues. Germline assignment: CDR1 SGHTA and CDR2 FQGNSA. V gave up 3 bases and J gave up 7 bases; unmatched junction bases: 6. The DNA of the CDR3 is TGTGCCAGCAGCTTGGTGGGTAGCGGGGGGAACATTCAGTACTTC. The encoded protein is CASSLVGSGGNIQYF.

This clonotype was recorded a few times. V is TRBV27 and J is TRBJ2-2; D remains ambiguous. CDR1 is MNHEY and CDR2 is SMNVEV in the germline V gene (reference sequence). There are 12 residues in the CDR3. V was shortened by 5 bases and J by 8 bases, with 9 bases between the two germline ends. CDR3 protein: CASSLPGGELFF. The CDR3 DNA is TGTGCCAGCAGTCTCCCCGGTGGGGAGCTGTTTTTT.

This clonotype has more than one count but fewer than ten. The chain is built from TRBV7-9 and TRBJ1-2, with 8 bases that match TRBD1. Germline V CDR1 and CDR2: SEHNR, FQNEAQ (reference sequence). V lost 4 bases, J lost 7 bases, and 14 bases stayed unmatched. This CDR3 contains 16 residues. CDR3 bases: TGTGCCAGCAGCTCATCCCCCGGACAGGGTGGTTCTGGCTACACCTTC. Protein sequence: CASSSSPGQGGSGYTF.

This CDR3 reads CASRLGGHYGYTF. CDR3 sequence (DNA): TGTGCCAGCAGGCTAGGGGGCCACTATGGCTACACCTTC. The V gene is TRBV6-5, the J gene TRBJ1-2; 7 bases are a match to TRBD1. CDR3 size: 13 residues. Trimming at V came to 6 bases and at J to 3 bases, leaving 4 bases not matched to a gene. From germline, CDR1 is MNHEY and CDR2 SVGAGI.

This clonotype was seen only a few times. The genes are TRBV9 and TRBJ1-6, with D possibly TRBD1 on 5 matching bases. CDR3 length equals 13 residues. Trimming took 4 bases from V and 8 from J, leaving 10 bases between them. From germline, CDR1 is SGDLS and CDR2 YYNGEE. The CDR3 DNA is TGTGCCAGCAGCAGAACGGGGGATTCACCCCTCCACTTT. It is translated as CASSRTGDSPLHF. Full variable domain (missing parts from reference TRBV9 and TRBJ1-6): DSGVTQTPKHLITATGQRVTLRCSPRSGDLSVYWYQQSLDQGLQFLIQYYNGEERAKGNILERFSAQQFPDLHSELNLSSLELGDSALYFCASSRTGDSPLHFGNGTRLTVT.

The chain joins TRBV13 to TRBJ1-6, with D uncertain. This CDR3 comprises 14 residues. Looked up from germline, CDR1 is PRHDT and CDR2 is FYEKMQ (reference sequence). V lost 5 bases, J lost 8 bases, and 13 bases lay in between. The CDR3 is CASSLWDPYSPLHF. The CDR3 coding sequence is TGTGCCAGCAGCCTCTGGGATCCCTATTCACCCCTCCACTTT. Supplemented by reference TRBV13 and TRBJ1-6, the full variable domain reads AAGVIQSPRHLIKEKRETATLKCYPIPRHDTVYWYQQGPGQDPQFLISFYEKMQSDKGSIPDRFSAQQFSDYHSELNMSSLELGDSALYFCASSLWDPYSPLHFGNGTRLTVT.

The chain recombines TRBV7-2 with TRBJ2-1; tentatively, D is TRBD1 or TRBD2 (6 bases each). V lost 2 bases and J lost 5, with 16 bases in between. The CDR3 loop spans 16 amino acids. Germline values: CDR1 SGHTA, CDR2 FQGNSA. The CDR3 DNA reads TGTGCCAGCAGCTTATCTTGGGTTGGGGGGCACAATGAGCAGTTCTTC. Protein product: CASSLSWVGGHNEQFF. Full variable domain (rest looked up from reference TRBV7-2 and TRBJ2-1): GAGVSQSPSNKVTEKGKDVELRCDPISGHTALYWYRQSLGQGLEFLIYFQGNSAPDKSGLPSDRFSAERTGGSVSTLTIQRTQQEDSAVYLCASSLSWVGGHNEQFFGPGTRLTVL.

This clonotype was counted at least ten times. The chain recombines TRBV20-1 with TRBJ2-1; weak D call: TRBD2 (5 bases). CDR3 length: 14 residues. Germline V gene sequence: CDR1 DFQATT, CDR2 SNEGSKA (reference sequence). With 6 bases removed from V and 0 bases from J, the gap between germline ends came to 12 bases. The CDR3 spells CSAPQAGSYNEQFF. The CDR3 coding sequence is TGCAGTGCCCCGCAGGCGGGCTCCTACAATGAGCAGTTCTTC.

The chain links TRBV5-1 to TRBJ1-6; D uncertain. The CDR3 is made up of 17 amino acids. Between the trimmed V and J ends, which lost 0 bases and 9 bases, there was a span of 19 bases. Germline V gives CDR1 SGHRS, CDR2 YFSETQ. This CDR3 is CASSLESGLGWGSPLHF. CDR3 sequence (DNA): TGCGCCAGCAGCTTGGAGTCGGGCCTCGGCTGGGGTTCACCCCTCCACTTT.

This clonotype has ten or more counts. The chain links TRBV7-2 to TRBJ2-7; D might be TRBD1 (6 bases). Trimming left V 4 bases short and J 2 bases short, with 15 bases between. The CDR3 length is 15 residues. Germline-derived CDR1 and CDR2 are SGHTA and FQGNSA. CDR3 amino acids: CASSSDSKATYEQYF. The CDR3 region has the DNA TGTGCCAGCAGCTCGGACAGCAAGGCAACCTACGAGCAGTACTTC.

The chain uses TRBV6-2 or TRBV6-3 and TRBJ2-4, with D perhaps being TRBD1 or TRBD2 (6 bases each). Trimming took off 2 bases at V and 6 bases at J, with 11 bases between the two ends. This CDR3 comprises 14 residues. The germline V gene has CDR1 MNHEY and CDR2 SVGEGT. In DNA form, the CDR3 reads TGTGCCAGCAGTTACGCGGGGACACTAAACATTCAGTACTTC. Its protein is CASSYAGTLNIQYF.

This clonotype was counted many times. The chain links TRBV5-4 to TRBJ2-4; D is ambiguous. Germline CDR1 reads SGHNT; CDR2 reads YYREEE (reference sequence). The V end lost 4 bases, the J end lost 0 bases, and 14 bases lay between the germline ends. The CDR3 runs to 16 residues. CDR3: CASSPGAPIAKNIQYF. CDR3 bases: TGTGCCAGCAGCCCCGGTGCGCCTATAGCCAAAAACATTCAGTACTTC.

At least ten counts were recorded for this clonotype. The CDR3, as DNA: TGTGCCAGCAGCTTAACTTCCGGGACTACGAATGAGCAGTTCTTC. It specifies CASSLTSGTTNEQFF. The rearrangement uses TRBV7-3 and TRBJ2-1; TRBD2 matches at 7 bases. The germline V gene has CDR1 SGHTA and CDR2 FQGTGA. The V gene end was trimmed by 0 bases and the J gene end by 7 bases; junction bases not matched to a gene: 6. This CDR3 has 15 amino acids.